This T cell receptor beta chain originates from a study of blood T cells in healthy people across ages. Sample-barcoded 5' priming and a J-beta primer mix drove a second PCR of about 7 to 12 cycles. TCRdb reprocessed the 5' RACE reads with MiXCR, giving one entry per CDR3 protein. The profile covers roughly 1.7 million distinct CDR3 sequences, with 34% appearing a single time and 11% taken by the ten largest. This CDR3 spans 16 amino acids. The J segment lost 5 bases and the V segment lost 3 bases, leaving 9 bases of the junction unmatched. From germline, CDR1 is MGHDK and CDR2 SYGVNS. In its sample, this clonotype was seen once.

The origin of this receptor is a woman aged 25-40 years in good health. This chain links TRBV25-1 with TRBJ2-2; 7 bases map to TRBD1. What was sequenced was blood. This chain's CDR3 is CASSETRDSITGELFF. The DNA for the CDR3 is TGTGCCAGCAGTGAGACAAGGGACAGTATTACCGGGGAGCTGTTTTTT.